This entry describes one T cell receptor (beta chain). Its antigen is not identified. Sorting was done in triplicate for each CD8+ T cell subset (around 300,000 cells each). The TRB libraries of cDNA were built by UMI-labeled 5' RACE. TCRdb reprocessed the 5' RACE reads and keeps a single row for each CDR3 protein, giving no DNA. The ten top clones account for around 0.36%, within a sample of 90,000 to 150,000 distinct CDR3 sequences. CDR1 is SNHLY, CDR2 FYNNEI, per germline. The CDR3 runs 15 residues. This record belongs to a study of CXCR3-negative and CXCR3-positive naive CD8 T cells. The wider study: Each library gave roughly 1.4 +/- 0.3 million of approximately 130 million TRB reads.

Overall study results and limits: More hydrophobic TRB CDR3s were found in CXCR3-positive naive cells than in CXCR3-negative naive cells. Memory CD8+ cells showed much lower diversity, while both naive subsets were comparably high. Cryopreserved cells showed partially decreased CXCR3 expression, and most assays used fresh PBMCs.

This clonotype originated in a human donor in good health. Some clones in this sample may be carry-over from other donors' samples. The chain links TRBV2 to TRBJ1-1; TCRdb indicates TRBD1, and absent DNA this call remains unverified. Sequencing input: naive CXCR3+ CD8+ T cells from blood. As to subset: CD45RO-CCR7+CD27+CD95- naive CD8+ T cells expressing CXCR3 (TNR3+). The CDR3 spells CASSEALLGGTEAFF.